The next 26 T cell receptor beta chains were all read from a single sample in a study of regulatory and conventional T cells in RAG deficiency. Conventional CD4+ T cells were sorted from blood as CD25-low CD127-high cells. Clones were sequenced by immunoSEQ multiplex PCR, and TCRdb holds only the in-frame ones, with some missing. The table lists some 21,000 clones, 85% to 95% of them singletons, with around 0.73% in the top ten. The same data also went into a second study, on regulatory T cells. In that study: The PCR used 52 TRBV and 13 TRBJ primers.

The sample comprised CD4+ T cells sorted from blood. Every receptor here comes from a human donor in good health.

The rearrangement joins TRBV18 to TRBJ2-5, with 7 bases aligning to TRBD1. The germline gives CDR1 KGHSH, CDR2 LQKENI. This CDR3 has 15 amino acids. V lost 1 base to trimming and J lost 2 bases; unmatched junction nucleotides: 4. DNA for the CDR3: TGTGCCAGCTCACCACAGGGACAGATACAAGAGACCCAGTACTTC. It specifies CASSPQGQIQETQYF.

The chain has TRBV5-1 and TRBJ1-3; perhaps TRBD1 as D (5 bases). V was clipped by 0 bases and J by 4 bases, with 14 bases between them. This CDR3 contains 16 residues. Germline CDR1 SGHRS, CDR2 YFSETQ. CDR3 protein: CASSLAGAHRGNTIYF. The CDR3 DNA sequence: TGCGCCAGCAGCTTGGCCGGGGCCCATCGGGGAAACACCATATATTTT.

This clone showed up just once. The genes are TRBV7-6 and TRBJ2-1; 10 bases fit TRBD2. The germline V gene has CDR1 SGHVS and CDR2 FNYEAQ. This CDR3 has 14 residues. Trimming at V came to 6 bases and at J to 8 bases, leaving 7 bases not matched to a gene. The chain's CDR3 is CASRQAGGPHEQFF. The CDR3 coding sequence is TGTGCCAGCAGGCAAGCGGGAGGGCCCCATGAGCAGTTCTTC.

The rearrangement joins TRBV7-8 to TRBJ2-3, with D possibly TRBD2 on 5 matching bases. The CDR3 contains 16 residues. CDR1 is SGHVS, CDR2 FQNEAQ, per germline. V was pared by 1 base and J by 2 bases, with 13 bases between. For the CDR3, the DNA is TGTGCCAGCAGCTTAGTTCGCCGCCTAGCCACAGATACGCAGTATTTT. It specifies CASSLVRRLATDTQYF.

This chain connects TRBV18 to TRBJ2-3; 7 bases align to TRBD2. Germline values: CDR1 KGHSH, CDR2 LQKENI. The CDR3 consists of 16 residues. Trimming took 3 bases from V and 3 from J; bases not matched to a gene: 9. The CDR3 spells CASSPPGGGGTDTQYF. CDR3 DNA sequence: TGTGCCAGCTCACCCCCGGGCGGCGGGGGTACAGATACGCAGTATTTT.

V and J are TRBV6-6 and TRBJ2-7, with 9 bases matching TRBD1. This CDR3 comprises 14 residues. Germline V gives CDR1 MNHNY, CDR2 SVGAGI (reference sequence). V was pared by 5 bases and J by 2 bases, with 4 bases of the junction left unmatched. In nucleotides, the CDR3 is TGTGCCAGCAGTGGGCGACAGGGGGCCTACGAGCAGTACTTC. Translating it yields CASSGRQGAYEQYF.

This chain connects TRBV25-1 to TRBJ1-5; the D gene is possibly TRBD1 (6 bases). The germline gives CDR1 MGHDK, CDR2 SYGVNS. This CDR3 spans 13 amino acids. Deletions cut 4 bases from V and 5 bases from J, with 9 bases between. CDR3 in amino acids: CASSGTADQPQHF. CDR3 bases: TGTGCCAGCAGTGGGACAGCCGATCAGCCCCAGCATTTT. Drawing the rest from reference TRBV25-1 and TRBJ1-5, the complete variable domain is EADIYQTPRYLVIGTGKKITLECSQTMGHDKMYWYQQDPGMELHLIHYSYGVNSTEKGDLSSESTVSRIRTEHFPLTLESARPSHTSQYLCASSGTADQPQHFGDGTRLSIL.

The V and J genes are TRBV21-1 and TRBJ2-1; no DNA check was done on the table's D call, TRBD1. TRBV21-1 is noted as a pseudogene. CDR3 length equals 22 residues. CDR3 DNA sequence: TGTGCCAGCAGTGAACATTTCGGTATTACAGGGCGAAACCCCCGGACCTACAATGAGCAGTTCTTC. Its protein is CASSEHFGITGRNPRTYNEQFF.

The chain is built from TRBV18 and TRBJ1-5; D might be TRBD1 (5 bases). V was clipped by 6 bases and J by 4 bases, with 13 bases between them. This CDR3 comprises 14 residues. CDR1 and CDR2 from the germline V gene are KGHSH and LQKENI. As DNA, the CDR3 is TGTGCCAGCTCCCAGGGAGTCGGTAATCAGCCCCAGCATTTT. Translated, it gives CASSQGVGNQPQHF. The variable domain in full, completed from reference TRBV18 and TRBJ1-5, reads NAGVMQNPRHLVRRRGQEARLRCSPMKGHSHVYWYRQLPEEGLKFMVYLQKENIIDESGMPKERFSAEFPKEGPSILRIQQVVRGDSAAYFCASSQGVGNQPQHFGDGTRLSIL.

The CDR3 is CASSISRLAGGYEQFF. The CDR3 nucleotides read TGTGCCAGTAGTATCTCCCGGCTAGCGGGAGGGTATGAGCAGTTCTTC. V is TRBV19 and J is TRBJ2-1; 12 bases are shared with TRBD2. The CDR3 totals 16 residues. The V and J ends lost 3 bases and 8 bases, in that order; junction bases with no gene match: 8. CDR1 and CDR2 (germline): LNHDA, SQIVND (reference sequence).

This clone was seen only a few times. This rearrangement joins TRBV7-3 to TRBJ1-1; D is unclear. Germline values: CDR1 SGHTA, CDR2 FQGTGA. Trimming left V 2 bases short and J 3 bases short, with 7 bases between. This CDR3 spans 13 amino acids. The CDR3 DNA reads as TGTGCCAGCAGCTTAGGCGTCTACACTGAAGCTTTCTTT. Translated: CASSLGVYTEAFF.

In its sample, this clone was seen once. The chain has TRBV4-1 and TRBJ2-1; 11 nucleotides align to TRBD2. V lost 0 bases to trimming and J lost 10 bases; unmatched junction nucleotides: 5. The CDR3 is 15 residues long. The V gene's germline CDR1 is MGHRA and CDR2 YSYEKL. CDR3 amino acids: CASSQERRLAGEQFF. CDR3 in DNA: TGCGCCAGCAGCCAAGAAAGGAGACTAGCGGGAGAGCAGTTCTTC.

The gene calls are TRBV4-1 and TRBJ2-1; D is possibly TRBD1 or TRBD2 (5 bases each). Looked up from germline, CDR1 is MGHRA and CDR2 is YSYEKL. The V gene lost 3 bases and the J gene lost 4 bases, with 16 bases spanning the gap. The CDR3 length is 16 residues. The CDR3 is CASSQIGTKIYNEQFF. The CDR3 DNA reads as TGCGCCAGCAGCCAGATAGGGACCAAAATTTACAATGAGCAGTTCTTC.

The V and J genes are TRBV12-5 and TRBJ1-2, with D possibly TRBD1 on 5 matching bases. This CDR3 region has 15 residues. Trimming took off 8 bases at V and 2 bases at J, with 18 bases between the two ends. The germline gives CDR1 LGHNT, CDR2 FRNRAP. The CDR3 sequence is CASLWGGGPNYGYTF. The CDR3 DNA follows: TGTGCTAGTCTTTGGGGGGGAGGCCCAAACTATGGCTACACCTTC.

The J gene is TRBJ1-2, the V gene TRBV2; D might be TRBD1 (6 bases). CDR1 is SNHLY, CDR2 FYNNEI, per germline. V dropped 7 bases and J dropped 6 bases, with 18 bases sitting between them. The length of the CDR3 is 14 residues. For the CDR3, the DNA is TGTGCCAGCATAGTTCAGGGGATTCTTGATGGCTACACCTTC. Translated, it gives CASIVQGILDGYTF.

In this sample, this clone turned up a few times. V usage is TRBV28 and J usage is TRBJ1-2; no definite D call. CDR3 length: 13 residues. Trimming took 10 bases from V and 4 from J, leaving 16 bases between them. Looked up from germline, CDR1 is MDHEN and CDR2 is SYDVKM. CDR3 sequence (DNA): TGTGCCACGTTCGAACTCGGGAGCTATGGCTACACCTTC. Residues: CATFELGSYGYTF.

V usage is TRBV29-1 and J usage is TRBJ2-7, with unresolved D. V lost 5 bases to trimming and J lost 2 bases, with 7 bases between them. The CDR3 is 11 amino acids. From germline, CDR1 is SQVTM and CDR2 ANQGSEA. CDR3 sequence reads: CSVIVTYEQYF. In DNA, the CDR3 is TGCAGCGTTATCGTGACCTACGAGCAGTACTTC.

This clone was seen only once. The chain joins TRBV18 to TRBJ1-1; TRBD1 aligns across 7 bases. The ends lost 3 bases at V and 2 bases at J; junction bases unmatched: 6. The CDR3 is made up of 15 amino acids. Germline values: CDR1 KGHSH, CDR2 LQKENI. The CDR3 here is CASSPQQGINTEAFF. As DNA, the CDR3 is TGTGCCAGCTCACCGCAACAGGGGATTAACACTGAAGCTTTCTTT.

V gene TRBV9 combines with J gene TRBJ2-3; TRBD2 is a possible D gene (5 bases). The CDR3 contains 14 residues. From germline, CDR1 is SGDLS and CDR2 YYNGEE. V was trimmed by 3 bases and J by 4 bases, leaving 12 bases between them. This chain's CDR3 is CASSAAWGADTQYF. The CDR3 region has the DNA TGTGCCAGCAGCGCAGCCTGGGGAGCAGATACGCAGTATTTT.

The rearrangement joins TRBV30 to TRBJ1-2, with 9 bases aligning to TRBD1. V gave up 4 bases and J gave up 7 bases; unmatched junction bases: 4. Germline CDR1 and CDR2: GTSNPN and SVGIG (reference sequence). The CDR3 sequence is 12 residues long. The DNA for the CDR3 is TGTGCCTGGACCGACAGGGGGTCTGGCTACACCTTC. As protein: CAWTDRGSGYTF.

The V gene is TRBV28, the J gene TRBJ2-4; the D gene is possibly TRBD2 (5 bases). CDR1 and CDR2 from the germline V gene are MDHEN and SYDVKM. The CDR3 is 12 amino acids. V was clipped by 8 bases and J by 7 bases, with 12 bases between them. The CDR3 here is CASQEPGNIQYF. As DNA, the CDR3 is TGTGCCAGCCAAGAACCGGGGAACATTCAGTACTTC.

The chain links TRBV28 to TRBJ2-3, with 7 bases fitting TRBD2. The CDR3 extends over 15 amino acids. V shed 7 bases and J 5 bases; nucleotides not matched to a gene: 12. Germline V gene sequence: CDR1 MDHEN, CDR2 SYDVKM. This CDR3 is CASNIGLAVGDTQYF. The CDR3 nucleotides are TGTGCCAGCAACATAGGGCTAGCGGTGGGAGATACGCAGTATTTT.

The chain employs TRBV11-3 and TRBJ2-7; 9 nucleotides agree with TRBD1. The CDR3 loop spans 13 amino acids. V was clipped by 10 bases and J by 1 base; unmatched bases: 5. Germline CDR1 SGHNT, CDR2 YENEEA. The CDR3 loop reads CATQGTGSYEQYF. Here the CDR3 DNA reads TGTGCCACCCAAGGGACAGGGTCCTACGAGCAGTACTTC.

The chain carries TRBV11-2 and TRBJ2-1; 8 bases line up with TRBD1. After removal of 1 base from V and 7 bases from J, the junction contained 12 bases not matched to a gene. CDR3 length equals 17 residues. CDR1 SGHAT and CDR2 FQNNGV come from the germline V gene. CDR3: CASSLVSGGWGGNEQFF. CDR3 DNA sequence: TGTGCCAGCAGCTTAGTATCAGGGGGCTGGGGTGGGAATGAGCAGTTCTTC.

V gene TRBV5-8 combines with J gene TRBJ2-2; perhaps TRBD2 as D (5 bases). Germline V gene lookup returns CDR1 SGHTS and CDR2 YDEGEE. Trimming took off 0 bases at V and 5 bases at J, with 11 bases between the two ends. The CDR3 spans 15 residues. The CDR3 reads CASSLGGKFTGELFF. Here the CDR3 DNA reads TGTGCCAGCAGCTTGGGAGGGAAGTTTACCGGGGAGCTGTTTTTT.

This chain links TRBV2 with TRBJ2-2; the D gene is possibly TRBD1 (6 bases). There are 12 residues in the CDR3. CDR1 and CDR2 (germline): SNHLY, FYNNEI. V dropped 2 bases and J dropped 8 bases, with 6 bases sitting between them. The chain's CDR3 is CASSERGGELFF. Written as DNA, the CDR3 is TGTGCCAGCAGTGAAAGGGGGGGGGAGCTGTTTTTT. The variable domain in full, completed from reference TRBV2 and TRBJ2-2, reads EPEVTQTPSHQVTQMGQEVILRCVPISNHLYFYWYRQILGQKVEFLVSFYNNEISEKSEIFDDQFSVERPDGSNFTLKIRSTKLEDSAMYFCASSERGGELFFGEGSRLTVL.